This paragraph covers one T cell receptor (beta chain) sequence. This clonotype came up a few times. No antigen is known for it. Base qualities were left out, and no much larger clone turns up one base away. The data were taken from a study of T cells in Graves' hyperthyroidism and ophthalmopathy (dated by TCRdb to between 2018 and 2020). About the investigation overall: Peripheral blood samples were taken at initial diagnosis, before any treatment was given. TCR V-J signatures able to tell the groups apart were searched for in a discovery cohort of approximately 95 patients, of whom 43 had Graves' ophthalmopathy and about 60 had stable Graves' hyperthyroidism. Prospective prediction of ophthalmopathy was tested in an independent validation cohort of 18 hyperthyroidism patients and some 17 patients who later progressed to ophthalmopathy. The approximately 90 discovery patients were randomly split 7:3 into training and test sets. In addition, the study compared T-cell repertoires in thyroid tissue and in blood from over 5 Graves' hyperthyroidism patients. Once sampling was done, hyperthyroidism patients were given methimazole at a starting dose of 30 mg daily, whereas ophthalmopathy patients were given high-dose intravenous methylprednisolone. According to the paper, TCR Vbeta CDR3 sequencing was carried out on approximately 140 peripheral blood samples, which came from approximately 43 ophthalmopathy, around 74 hyperthyroidism and roughly 17 progressor patients. Study-wide conclusions, independent of this receptor: During validation, the model predicted progression to ophthalmopathy a median of around six months ahead of onset, with around 71% sensitivity and 72% to 80% specificity. Most expanded thyroid clonotypes (frequency above 0.001) were also detected in blood, suggesting blood repertoires may reflect thyroid immune responses. Sample size was not statistically predetermined, and investigators were not blinded to group allocation. A 13 V-J signature model separated ophthalmopathy from stable hyperthyroidism, with 87.88% sensitivity and approximately 81% specificity in cross-validation and 80%/75% in testing.

The germline ends are 16 bases apart after V is trimmed by 4 bases and J by 2 bases. The CDR3, from cysteine to phenylalanine, totals 16 residues. Only the CDR3 DNA stays, 48 bases, in frame from base 1. From a lookup of the germline V gene, CDR1 and CDR2 are SGHRS and YFSETQ. The TCR beta CDR3 regions were amplified from the RNA transcripts. A first-round RT-PCR of the TCR CDR3 used the HTBI primer set with the Qiagen OneStep RT-PCR kit. The libraries were constructed in a second round of multiplex PCR and then size-selected and purified. Sequencing of the libraries was done on an Illumina HiSeq2000 using paired-end 100 bp reads. The authors' pipeline ran thus. Raw data were processed with SOAPnuke, discarding reads with adapters, uncalled bases, mean Phred below 15, or no exact constant-primer or identifier match. High-quality paired reads were merged with COPE v1.2.5, and unique nucleotide sequences were defined as clonotypes. MiTCR v1.1 was used to align clonotypes to the IMGT TRBV, TRBD and TRBJ reference segments. Analysis was restricted to V-J combinations with a frequency above 0.0001, which covered 98% to 99.2% of repertoires. A TCS score was defined as the ratio between F50 (clonal expansion) and ExV (chaos), using BLOSUM62-based TCRdist between CDR3 peptides within each V-J. Welch's t-statistics and random forest reduced 450 to 600 V-J features to some 14, which were used in a naive Bayes classifier (R e1071). TCRdb reprocessed the public reads (quality trimming at Q25 with fastp, clone calling with MiXCR) and kept in-frame beta chains. Each record represents a unique CDR3 protein, reported with the most common genes and DNA among its rows. These V and J calls derive from TCRdb rather than the authors' analysis. In this sample the table shows about 400,000 distinct CDR3 sequences, approximately 14% of which occur a single time. Together, the top ten hold 5% to 6% of the sample.

A patient counted as having stable Graves' hyperthyroidism if no progression to ophthalmopathy occurred over 18 months of follow-up. Hyperthyroidism patients were newly diagnosed, had a disease duration of under 2 months, and were aged 18 to 65 years. Patients with uncontrolled infections, other autoimmune diseases, pregnancy or lactation were excluded. Diagnoses were established on the basis of clinical symptoms, serum thyroxine and TRAb, thyroid ultrasound, and orbital computed tomography. PBMCs were isolated from 7.5 to 10 ml of fresh peripheral blood by Ficoll-Paque density gradient centrifugation. Trizol reagent was used to extract total RNA, and RNA quality was then checked on an Agilent 2100 Bioanalyzer.

Sequencing was done on a sample of blood. This chain is built from TRBV5-1 and TRBJ1-3, and perhaps TRBD1 as D gene, on 5 matching bases. The receptor's source is a woman between 18 and 30 years old with Graves' hyperthyroidism. The DNA is TGCGCCAGCAGCCCCGTCAGTCGAGGGGCTGGAAACACCATATATTTT. Its protein product is CASSPVSRGAGNTIYF.